This TCR beta chain was captured in a study of OX40 agonist ivuxolimab in advanced cancers. The study, taken as a whole, reports: At 0.1 to 3.0 mg/kg and by week 6, clonal expansion occurred in CD4+ and CD8+ blood T cells. It was also the case that some nonresponders had low normalized T-cell clonal expansion.

Generated by immunoSEQ multiplex PCR, the TCRdb table keeps only in-frame clones and is missing some. The table shows tens of thousands of clones, with roughly 80% occurring only once. The CDR3 has 13 residues. V gave up 4 bases and J gave up 7 bases, with 13 bases separating them. Germline CDR1 MGHDK, CDR2 SYGVNS. Remarks on this clone: Antigen: not known.

The source is an adult with an advanced solid tumor such as melanoma, head and neck, liver or kidney cancer. The chain uses TRBV25-1 and TRBJ1-2, with D perhaps TRBD1 (5 bases). This material consisted of CD4+ or CD8+ T cells sorted from blood, taken in a trial of the OX40 agonist ivuxolimab. The CDR3 DNA is TGTGCCAGCAGTGCAGATTTGGGGGGTGGCTACACCTTC. This sequence encodes CASSADLGGGYTF.